The clone carrying this TCR beta chain was counted only a few times. The antigen remains unidentified. V lost 2 bases to trimming and J lost 5 bases, with 16 bases between them. The CDR3 runs 15 residues. This sample is part of a study of T-cell reconstitution after alpha-beta-depleted transplantation in children. Study-wide results and limits: The study traced high day-60 TCRbeta diversity in some patients to surviving recipient T cells and thymic progenitors.

The TCRbeta library was prepared with unique molecular identifiers. Using its own MiXCR run on the PCR reads, TCRdb lists one record per CDR3 protein. Of under 300,000 distinct CDR3 sequences in the sample, roughly 11% are singletons; the top ten hold about a quarter. The TCR sequence derives from a male patient between 2 and 15 years old who had a stem cell transplant for chronic granulomatous disease, so the T cells may come from the graft donor. The chain couples TRBV12-3 or TRBV12-4 to TRBJ2-7, with D perhaps matching TRBD1 (6 bases). Sequenced material: peripheral blood, taken 180 days after TCRalphabeta/CD19-depleted stem cell transplant. The CDR3 region is CASSLWVTGTDEQYF. CDR3 sequence (DNA): TGTGCCAGCAGTTTATGGGTTACAGGGACCGACGAGCAGTACTTC.